This T cell receptor (beta chain) appears in the sequencing data of a study of T cell repertoires in cytomegalovirus infection. As for the study in general: Matching HLA type and CMV infection were both indicated by public TCR beta signatures. Whole-study findings and limits: HLA-C-restricted, CMV-specific TCR beta clonotypes were dominant ex vivo.

The junction had 3 bases not matched to a gene; V was cut back by 2 bases and J by 2 bases. CDR3 length: 14 residues. CDR1 and CDR2 from the germline V gene are MNHEY and SVGAGI. In TCRdb, the reads were re-called with MiXCR into one record per CDR3 protein. The table lists about a million distinct CDR3 sequences, less than 40% of them singletons. In its sample, this clonotype was seen a few times. Its target is unknown. This TCR derives from a human donor in good health (CMV status not recorded). Some clones in this sample may be carry-over from other donors' samples. V usage is TRBV6-5 and J usage is TRBJ2-7, with 7 bases fitting TRBD1. The sample consisted of cultured CD8+ T cells from PBMCs, taken from culture after CMV antigen stimulation. The CDR3 region is CASSYGQAAYEQYF. CDR3 in DNA: TGTGCCAGCAGTTACGGACAGGCGGCCTACGAGCAGTACTTC.